This T cell receptor (beta chain) was sequenced during a study of regulatory T cells in long-lasting Graves disease. Findings and limits, study-wide: Whereas 966 public clonotypes were shared by new patients, persistent patients shared more, at 2,500 to 3,000.

This clonotype came up a few times. Its antigen is not identified. A much larger clone differs by one base, so this may be a read error. Investigators prepared the TCR beta libraries by applying iRepertoire HTBI primers and Arm-PCR of CDR3 regions. TCRdb called the multiplex PCR reads again in MiXCR, with one record for every CDR3 protein. The sample records around 420,000 distinct CDR3 sequences, 14% to 15% being singletons. The sample's time point: newly diagnosed GD, antithyroid drugs for less than 3 months. The TCR library was made from RNA extracted from PBMCs. CDR1 is SGHNT, CDR2 YENEEA, per germline. V dropped 1 base and J dropped 14; count of bases not matched to a gene: 16. This CDR3 spans 15 amino acids. These records were also assigned to another study, of T cells in Graves' hyperthyroidism and ophthalmopathy. This second study notes: With the HTBI primer set, the TCR CDR3 went through a first round of RT-PCR.

V usage is TRBV11-3 and J usage is TRBJ1-2, with 7 bases identical to TRBD1. The sequence came from a middle-aged woman with Graves disease. This material consisted of peripheral blood mononuclear cells (PBMCs), taken at new diagnosis, from a patient treated with antithyroid drugs. The CDR3: CASSLVPGTDLPTTF. DNA of the CDR3: TGTGCCAGCAGCTTAGTTCCCGGGACAGATCTCCCTACTACCTTC.